The next 17 T cell receptor beta chains were all read from a single sample in a study of CD4 T cells in relation to SARS-CoV-2 and coronaviruses. No antigen has been assigned to these receptors. Clones were sequenced by immunoSEQ multiplex PCR, and TCRdb holds only the in-frame ones, with some missing. The table shows about 24,000 clones, with around 79% occurring only once. Unexposed donor CD4+ T cells date from about 2011-2018, before the COVID-19 pandemic. After about 11 days of culture, CD4+ T cells were isolated. The sample taken for sequencing was CD4+ T cells from PBMCs, cultured in vitro. These receptors were collected from a human donor in good health.

This rearrangement joins TRBV2 to TRBJ2-2; D is uncertain. The V gene's germline CDR1 is SNHLY and CDR2 FYNNEI. The CDR3 contains 13 residues. Trimming removed 2 bases from V and 6 bases from J, with 7 bases in between. The CDR3 spells CASSEYVAGELFF. CDR3 nucleotide sequence: TGTGCCAGCAGTGAATACGTGGCCGGGGAGCTGTTTTTT.

Only a few counts were recorded for this clone. The V call is TRBV19, the J call TRBJ2-7; 7 nucleotides align to TRBD1. The trim removed 3 bases at V and 3 bases at J, leaving 5 bases unmatched. The germline gives CDR1 LNHDA, CDR2 SQIVND (reference sequence). The CDR3 has 14 amino acids. In DNA form, the CDR3 reads TGTGCCAGTAGTATCCGGGACAGCGACTACGAGCAGTACTTC. It yields the protein CASSIRDSDYEQYF.

The rearrangement joins TRBV27 to TRBJ2-3, with D perhaps TRBD1 or TRBD2 (5 bases each). In germline, CDR1 is MNHEY, CDR2 SMNVEV (reference sequence). This CDR3 has 16 residues. With 2 bases removed from V and 2 bases from J, the gap between germline ends came to 14 bases. The CDR3: CASSLEANGATDTQYF. The DNA for the CDR3 is TGTGCCAGCAGTTTAGAAGCGAACGGGGCCACAGATACGCAGTATTTT.

This chain links TRBV19 with TRBJ1-3, with D unresolved. CDR1 LNHDA and CDR2 SQIVND come from the germline V gene (reference sequence). Trimming took 11 bases from V and 3 from J, leaving 11 bases between them. CDR3 length: 12 amino acids. The CDR3 DNA follows: TGTGCCTCCGCCTCCGGTGGAAACACCATATATTTT. Translated, it gives CASASGGNTIYF. Together with reference TRBV19 and TRBJ1-3, the CDR3 gives the full variable domain: DGGITQSPKYLFRKEGQNVTLSCEQNLNHDAMYWYRQDPGQGLRLIYYSQIVNDFQKGDIAEGYSVSREKKESFPLTVTSAQKNPTAFYLCASASGGNTIYFGEGSWLTVV.

The chain joins TRBV28 to TRBJ2-7, with 10 bases matching TRBD2. This CDR3 has 15 residues. The V segment lost 5 bases and the J segment 5 bases; nucleotides outside the gene matches: 9. The germline CDR1 and CDR2 sequences are MDHEN and SYDVKM. The CDR3 loop reads CASSLRASGSDEQYF. In DNA, the CDR3 is TGTGCCAGCAGTCTCCGAGCTAGCGGGAGCGACGAGCAGTACTTC.

V usage is TRBV12-3 or TRBV12-4 and J usage is TRBJ1-2; no clear D. The V end was cut by 3 bases, the J end by 1 base, with 0 bases between. The CDR3 runs 11 residues. In DNA form, the CDR3 reads TGTGCCAGCAGTTTTAACTATGGCTACACCTTC. Its protein product is CASSFNYGYTF.

The gene calls are TRBV5-1 and TRBJ2-1; 7 nucleotides align to TRBD2. The germline V gene has CDR1 SGHRS and CDR2 YFSETQ. The V and J ends lost 0 bases and 8 bases, in that order; junction bases with no gene match: 5. The CDR3 spans 14 residues. In DNA, the CDR3 is TGCGCCAGCAGCTTGGCTAGCGGTGCGGATGAGCAGTTCTTC. It translates to CASSLASGADEQFF.

The chain links TRBV10-3 to TRBJ1-6; TRBD1 matches at 8 bases. The V gene end was trimmed by 2 bases and the J gene end by 7 bases; junction bases not matched to a gene: 10. Germline CDR1 ENHRY, CDR2 SYGVKD. CDR3 size: 17 residues. The CDR3 region is CAISEHLQGAGNSPLHF. In DNA, the CDR3 is TGTGCCATCAGTGAGCACCTCCAGGGGGCTGGGAATTCACCCCTCCACTTT.

The chain links TRBV6-1 to TRBJ2-1, with TRBD1 identical over 10 bases. V shed 4 bases, J shed 2 bases, and the junction held 5 bases outside the gene matches. The CDR3 loop spans 16 amino acids. CDR1 MNHNS and CDR2 SASEGT come from the germline V gene. The DNA for the CDR3 is TGTGCCAGCAGTGCGAGAGGGACAGGGGCCTACAATGAGCAGTTCTTC. Protein sequence: CASSARGTGAYNEQFF.

The chain links TRBV6-5 to TRBJ1-4; 7 nucleotides line up with TRBD1. Germline V gene sequence: CDR1 MNHEY, CDR2 SVGAGI. The CDR3 is 14 residues long. The ends lost 5 bases at V and 6 bases at J; junction bases unmatched: 6. The CDR3 DNA reads TGTGCCAGCAGTCCCGGGGACAGCGATGAAAAACTGTTTTTT. It encodes CASSPGDSDEKLFF.

The rearrangement joins TRBV7-9 to TRBJ2-4, with TRBD1 matching 9 bases. J was trimmed by 4 bases and V by 4 bases; bases with no gene match: 5. Germline assignment: CDR1 SEHNR and CDR2 FQNEAQ (reference sequence). The CDR3 consists of 15 residues. CDR3 DNA: TGTGCCAGCAGCTCCGAGACAGGGGGAAAAAACATTCAGTACTTC. Encoded protein: CASSSETGGKNIQYF.

This clone was detected a few times. This chain links TRBV5-6 with TRBJ1-4; D gene unclear. Looked up from germline, CDR1 is SGHDT and CDR2 is YYEEEE. V lost 4 bases to trimming and J lost 0 bases, with 10 bases between them. The CDR3 covers 15 residues. In DNA, the CDR3 is TGTGCCAGCAGCAGAGAGGGCTCAACTAATGAAAAACTGTTTTTT. It is translated as CASSREGSTNEKLFF.

The chain joins TRBV19 to TRBJ1-1; TRBD1 might be the D (5 bases). Trimming shortened V by 4 bases and J by 1 base, and 10 bases separated the two germline ends. The CDR3 is 14 amino acids. Looked up from germline, CDR1 is LNHDA and CDR2 is SQIVND (reference sequence). The DNA of the CDR3 is TGTGCCAGTAGTACGGCCGACAGGAACACTGAAGCTTTCTTT. Protein: CASSTADRNTEAFF.

The chain uses TRBV12-3 or TRBV12-4 and TRBJ1-1; D not certain. With 2 bases removed from V and 1 base from J, the gap between germline ends came to 5 bases. This CDR3 comprises 13 residues. In nucleotides, the CDR3 is TGTGCCAGCAGTTTATTTCAGAACACTGAAGCTTTCTTT. Translating gives CASSLFQNTEAFF.

This chain joins TRBV3-1 (or the pseudogene TRBV3-2) and TRBJ2-7, with 7 bases that match TRBD1. There are 15 residues in the CDR3. Losses at the gene ends were 2 bases for V and 4 bases for J; bases not matched to a gene: 8. Germline loops: CDR1 LGHDT, CDR2 YNNKEL (reference sequence). The DNA of the CDR3 is TGTGCCAGCAGCCAAAGTGACAGGGCGATTTACGAGCAGTACTTC. Amino acids: CASSQSDRAIYEQYF.

The chain combines TRBV10-3 with TRBJ1-1, with no clear D. Germline V gene lookup returns CDR1 ENHRY and CDR2 SYGVKD. Trimming took 2 bases from V and 7 from J, leaving 17 bases between them. This CDR3 has 15 residues. The CDR3, as DNA: TGTGCCATCAGTGAGAATGAGGTTACCGGAGGTGAAGCTTTCTTT. It yields the protein CAISENEVTGGEAFF.

The genes are TRBV20-1 and TRBJ2-3, with D unresolved. The V end lost 8 bases, the J end lost 2 bases, and 5 bases lay between the germline ends. The CDR3 is made up of 10 amino acids. The V gene's germline CDR1 is DFQATT and CDR2 SNEGSKA (reference sequence). CDR3 loop: CSTYTDTQYF. In DNA form, the CDR3 reads TGCAGTACTTACACAGATACGCAGTATTTT.